This note documents a single T cell receptor (beta chain) sequence. Its antigen remains unknown. Using unique molecular identifiers, the investigators prepared the TCRbeta library. TCRdb called the PCR reads again in MiXCR, with one record for every CDR3 protein. The sample includes fewer than 550,000 distinct CDR3 sequences, over 10% of them seen just once. This sample was taken from a study of T-cell reconstitution after alpha-beta-depleted transplantation in children. Study outcomes and limitations: It was reported that alpha-beta T cells came from several hundred expanded graft clones (about two months after transplant). Surviving thymic progenitors and recipient T cells were the source of high TCRbeta diversity at day 60 in some patients.

This specimen consisted of PBMCs, mostly from graft donor cells, obtained 180 days after TCRalphabeta/CD19-depleted stem cell transplant. The TCR sequence derives from a female patient younger than 10 who had a stem cell transplant for aplastic anemia, so the T cells may come from the graft donor.

The CDR3 region is CASSYRRGLTDTQYF. CDR3 bases: TGTGCCAGCAGTTATCGGCGGGGTCTCACAGATACGCAGTATTTT. The rearrangement links TRBV6-2 or TRBV6-3 to TRBJ2-3; D perhaps matches TRBD2 (6 bases). Germline assignment: CDR1 MNHEY and CDR2 SVGEGT. Trimming took off 3 bases at V and 2 bases at J, with 12 bases between the two ends. The CDR3 loop spans 15 amino acids.